The following is a T cell receptor beta chain sequence with its context. CDR1 and CDR2 (germline): SGHRS, YFSETQ. This CDR3 is 13 amino acids long. V was trimmed by 2 bases and J by 5 bases, leaving 11 bases between them. The data were obtained in a study of blood T cell repertoires in COVID-19. Study background: T cells, B-cell-depleted T cells, or PBMCs provided the cDNA or gDNA that served as material.

Methods used by the authors: The authors estimated nucleated cell counts from reference gene primer amplification. Clones were read by immunoSEQ multiplex PCR, and TCRdb kept only the in-frame ones, dropping some. The V and J calls and the clone size are those of that table, but D and trimming were determined from the DNA. The data contain a few hundred thousand clones, 80% to 85% of them seen just once; the ten biggest clones take up more than 1.5%. The clonotype comes from a woman aged 40 to 50 who had recovered from COVID-19. Sequencing was carried out using peripheral blood. This rearrangement joins TRBV5-1 to TRBJ2-7; possibly TRBD2 for D (7 bases). This CDR3 is CASSFGGPDEQYF. The CDR3 DNA is TGCGCCAGCAGCTTCGGGGGGCCGGACGAGCAGTACTTC.